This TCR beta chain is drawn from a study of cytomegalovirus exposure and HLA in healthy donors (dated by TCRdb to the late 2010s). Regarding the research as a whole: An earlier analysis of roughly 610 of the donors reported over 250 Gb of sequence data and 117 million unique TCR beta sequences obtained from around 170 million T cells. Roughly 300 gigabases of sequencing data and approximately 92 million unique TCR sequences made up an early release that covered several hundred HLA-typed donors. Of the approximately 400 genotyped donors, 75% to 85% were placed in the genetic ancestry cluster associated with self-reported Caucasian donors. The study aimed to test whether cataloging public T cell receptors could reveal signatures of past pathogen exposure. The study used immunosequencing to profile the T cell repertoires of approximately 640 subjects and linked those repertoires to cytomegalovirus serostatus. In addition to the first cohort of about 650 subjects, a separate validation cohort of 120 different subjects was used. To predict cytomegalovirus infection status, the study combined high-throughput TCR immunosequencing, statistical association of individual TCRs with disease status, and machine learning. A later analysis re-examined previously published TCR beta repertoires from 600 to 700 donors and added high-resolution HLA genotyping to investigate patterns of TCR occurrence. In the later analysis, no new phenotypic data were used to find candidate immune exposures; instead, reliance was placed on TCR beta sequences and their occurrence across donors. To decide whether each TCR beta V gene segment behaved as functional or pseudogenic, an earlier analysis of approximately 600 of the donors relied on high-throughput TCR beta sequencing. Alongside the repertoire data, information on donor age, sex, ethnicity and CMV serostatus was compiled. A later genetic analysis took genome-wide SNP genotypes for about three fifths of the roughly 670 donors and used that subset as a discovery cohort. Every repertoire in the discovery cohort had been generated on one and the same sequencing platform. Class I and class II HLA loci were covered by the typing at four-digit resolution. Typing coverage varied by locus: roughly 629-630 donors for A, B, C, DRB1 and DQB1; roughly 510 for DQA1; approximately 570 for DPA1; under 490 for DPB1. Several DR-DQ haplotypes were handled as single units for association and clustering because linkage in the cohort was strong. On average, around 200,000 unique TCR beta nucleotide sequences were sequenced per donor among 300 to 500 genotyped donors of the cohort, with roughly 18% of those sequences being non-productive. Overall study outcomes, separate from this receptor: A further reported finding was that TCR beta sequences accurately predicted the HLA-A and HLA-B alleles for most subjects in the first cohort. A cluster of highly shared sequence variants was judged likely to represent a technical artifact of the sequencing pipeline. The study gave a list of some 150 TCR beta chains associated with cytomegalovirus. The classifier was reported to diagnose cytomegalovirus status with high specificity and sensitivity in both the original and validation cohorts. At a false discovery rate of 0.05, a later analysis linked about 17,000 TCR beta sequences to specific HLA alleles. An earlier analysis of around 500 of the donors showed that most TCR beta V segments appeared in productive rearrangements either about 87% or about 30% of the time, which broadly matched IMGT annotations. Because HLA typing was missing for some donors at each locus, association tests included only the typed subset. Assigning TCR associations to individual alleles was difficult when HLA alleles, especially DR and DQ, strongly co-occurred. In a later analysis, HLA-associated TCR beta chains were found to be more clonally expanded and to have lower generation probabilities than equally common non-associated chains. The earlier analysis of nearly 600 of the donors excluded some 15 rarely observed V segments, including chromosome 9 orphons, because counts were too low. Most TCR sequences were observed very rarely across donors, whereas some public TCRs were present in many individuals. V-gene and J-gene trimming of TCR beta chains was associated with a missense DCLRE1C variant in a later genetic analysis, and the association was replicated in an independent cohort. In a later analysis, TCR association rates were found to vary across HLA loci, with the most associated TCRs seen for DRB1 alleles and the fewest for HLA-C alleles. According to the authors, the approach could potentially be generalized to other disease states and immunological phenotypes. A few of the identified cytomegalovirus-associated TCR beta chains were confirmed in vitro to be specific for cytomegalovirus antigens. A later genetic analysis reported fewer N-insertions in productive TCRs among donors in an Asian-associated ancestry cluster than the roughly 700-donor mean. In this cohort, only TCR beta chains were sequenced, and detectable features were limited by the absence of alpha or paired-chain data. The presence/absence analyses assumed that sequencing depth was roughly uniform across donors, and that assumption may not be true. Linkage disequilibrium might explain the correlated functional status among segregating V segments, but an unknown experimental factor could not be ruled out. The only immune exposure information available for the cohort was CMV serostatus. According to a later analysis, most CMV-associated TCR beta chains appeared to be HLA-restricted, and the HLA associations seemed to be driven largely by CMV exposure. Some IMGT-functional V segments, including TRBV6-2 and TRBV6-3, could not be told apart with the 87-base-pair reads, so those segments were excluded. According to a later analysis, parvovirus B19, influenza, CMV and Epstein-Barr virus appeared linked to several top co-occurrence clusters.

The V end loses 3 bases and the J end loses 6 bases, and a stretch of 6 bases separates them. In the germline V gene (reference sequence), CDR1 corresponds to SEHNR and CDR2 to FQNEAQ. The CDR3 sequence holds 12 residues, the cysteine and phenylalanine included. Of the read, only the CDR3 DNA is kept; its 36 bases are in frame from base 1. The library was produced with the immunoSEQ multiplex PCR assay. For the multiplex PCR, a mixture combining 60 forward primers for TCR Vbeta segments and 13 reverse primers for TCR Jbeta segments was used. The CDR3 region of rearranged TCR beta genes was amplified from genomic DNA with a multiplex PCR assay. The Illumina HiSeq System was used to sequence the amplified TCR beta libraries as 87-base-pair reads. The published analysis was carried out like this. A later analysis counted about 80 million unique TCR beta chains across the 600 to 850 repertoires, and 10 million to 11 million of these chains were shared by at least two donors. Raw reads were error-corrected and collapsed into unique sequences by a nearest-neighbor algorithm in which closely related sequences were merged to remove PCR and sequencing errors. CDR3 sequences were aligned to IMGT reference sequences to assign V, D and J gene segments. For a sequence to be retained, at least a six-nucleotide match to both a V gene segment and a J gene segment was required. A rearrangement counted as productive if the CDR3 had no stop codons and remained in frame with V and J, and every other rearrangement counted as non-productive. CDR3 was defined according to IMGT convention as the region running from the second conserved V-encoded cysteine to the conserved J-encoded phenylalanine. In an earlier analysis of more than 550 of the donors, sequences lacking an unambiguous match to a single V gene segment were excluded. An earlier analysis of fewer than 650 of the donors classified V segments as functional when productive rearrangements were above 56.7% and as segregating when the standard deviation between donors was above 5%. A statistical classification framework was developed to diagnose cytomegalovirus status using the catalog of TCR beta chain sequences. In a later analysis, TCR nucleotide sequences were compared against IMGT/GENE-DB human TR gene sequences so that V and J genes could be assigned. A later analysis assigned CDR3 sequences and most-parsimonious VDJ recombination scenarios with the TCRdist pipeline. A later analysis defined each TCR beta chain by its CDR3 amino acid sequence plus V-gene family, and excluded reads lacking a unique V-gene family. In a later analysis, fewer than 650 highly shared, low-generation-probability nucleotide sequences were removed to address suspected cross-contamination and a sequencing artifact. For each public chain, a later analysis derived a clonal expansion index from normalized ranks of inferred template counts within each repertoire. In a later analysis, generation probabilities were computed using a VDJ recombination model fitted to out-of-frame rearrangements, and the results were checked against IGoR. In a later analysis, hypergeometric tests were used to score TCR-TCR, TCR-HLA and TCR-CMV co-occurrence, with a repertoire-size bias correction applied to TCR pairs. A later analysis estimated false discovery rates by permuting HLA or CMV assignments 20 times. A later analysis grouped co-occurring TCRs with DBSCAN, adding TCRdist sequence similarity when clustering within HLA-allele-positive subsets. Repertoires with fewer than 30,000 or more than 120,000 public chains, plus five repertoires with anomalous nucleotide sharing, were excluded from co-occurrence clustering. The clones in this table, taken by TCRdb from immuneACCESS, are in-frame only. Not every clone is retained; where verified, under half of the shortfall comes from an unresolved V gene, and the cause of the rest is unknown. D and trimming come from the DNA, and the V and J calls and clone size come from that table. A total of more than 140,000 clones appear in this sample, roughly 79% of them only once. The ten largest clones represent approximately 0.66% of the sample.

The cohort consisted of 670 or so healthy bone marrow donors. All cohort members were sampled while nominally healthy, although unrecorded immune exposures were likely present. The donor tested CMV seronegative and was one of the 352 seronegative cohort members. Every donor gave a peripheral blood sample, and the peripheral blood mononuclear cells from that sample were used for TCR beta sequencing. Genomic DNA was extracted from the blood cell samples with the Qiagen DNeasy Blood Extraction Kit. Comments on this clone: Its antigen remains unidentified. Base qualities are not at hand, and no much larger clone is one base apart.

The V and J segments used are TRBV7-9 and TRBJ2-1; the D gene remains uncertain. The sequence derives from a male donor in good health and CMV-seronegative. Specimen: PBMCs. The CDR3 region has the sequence CASSLLSNEQFF. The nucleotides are TGTGCCAGCAGCTTGCTTAGCAATGAGCAGTTCTTC.